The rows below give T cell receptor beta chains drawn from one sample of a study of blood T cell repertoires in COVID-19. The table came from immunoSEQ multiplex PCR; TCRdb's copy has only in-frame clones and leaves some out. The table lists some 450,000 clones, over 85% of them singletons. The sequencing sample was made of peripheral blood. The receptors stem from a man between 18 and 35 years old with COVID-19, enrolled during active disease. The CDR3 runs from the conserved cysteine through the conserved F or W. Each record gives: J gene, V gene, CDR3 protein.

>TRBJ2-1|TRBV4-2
CASSQAGSGMDNEQFF
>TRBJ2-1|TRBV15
CATSRDKSRNNEQFF
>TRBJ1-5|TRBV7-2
CASSLSSKPGNQPQHF
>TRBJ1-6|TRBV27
CASRSTGLGNSPLHF
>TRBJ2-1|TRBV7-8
CASSFGRLTIDEQFF
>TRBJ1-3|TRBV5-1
CASSAGSTGNTIYF
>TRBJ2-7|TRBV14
CASSQDQTGGSHYEQYF
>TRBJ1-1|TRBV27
CASAGMDTEAFF
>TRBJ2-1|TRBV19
CASSMRRSAGDGNNEQFF
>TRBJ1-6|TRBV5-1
CASSLRGGNSPLHF
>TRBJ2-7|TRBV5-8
CVSSLYRGAWEQYF
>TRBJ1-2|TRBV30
CAWHRNRGGGGYTF
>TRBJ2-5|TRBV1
CTSSQGGIGETQYF
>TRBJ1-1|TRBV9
CASSADRAITEAFF
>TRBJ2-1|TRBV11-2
CASSTPLTSGRVRNEQFF
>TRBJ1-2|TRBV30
CAWSPGQWGYTF
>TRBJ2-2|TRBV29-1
CSARPGAGELFF
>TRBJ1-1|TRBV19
CASSIELGSTEAFF
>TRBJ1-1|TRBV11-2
CASSLDRVGDTEAFF
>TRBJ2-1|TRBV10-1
CASSLRDYNEQFF
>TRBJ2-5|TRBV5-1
CASSARTGSSQETQYF
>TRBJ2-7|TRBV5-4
CASSLGTGSEQYF
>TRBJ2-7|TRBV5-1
CASSIDREYEQYF
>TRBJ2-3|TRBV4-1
CASSRTSGRGSTDTQYF
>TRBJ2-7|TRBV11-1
CASSLVASGPYEQYF
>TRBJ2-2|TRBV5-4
CASSVTSGYTGELFF
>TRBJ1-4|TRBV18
CASSPQWLNEKLFF